This T cell receptor (beta chain) derives from a study of T cell repertoires in cytomegalovirus infection. Study in general: CMV epitopes in the study were HLA-C-restricted (recently identified) and HLA-B-restricted (well studied).

The CDR3 runs 14 residues. Trimming took 5 bases from V and 4 from J; bases not matched to a gene: 5. Germline CDR1 reads LNHDA; CDR2 reads SQIVND (reference sequence). This clonotype was seen many times. What it binds is unknown. MiXCR, run by TCRdb on the reads, gives a single entry per CDR3 protein. The top ten hold about 81% of the sample, which has some 100,000 distinct CDR3 sequences, about 30% seen once. The input for sequencing was CD8+ T cells from cultured PBMCs, taken from culture after CMV antigen stimulation. The V gene is TRBV19, the J gene TRBJ2-1; the match to TRBD2 covers 7 bases. The TCR comes from a human donor in good health (CMV status not recorded). Some clones in this sample may be carry-over from other donors' samples. The CDR3 DNA sequence: TGTGCCAGTAGTGCGGGACTAACTTACAATGAGCAGTTCTTC. The encoded protein is CASSAGLTYNEQFF.